These T cell receptor beta chains were read from a single sample in a study of T cell changes during pregnancy in multiple sclerosis. The repertoire was sequenced with immunoSEQ multiplex PCR; TCRdb's copy has only in-frame clones and lacks some. Of over 70,000 clones in the sample, around nine tenths were seen once. The sample consisted of peripheral blood, taken in the first trimester of pregnancy. Receptors were obtained from a female donor in good health, enrolled as a control in a pregnancy study. The CDR3 runs from the conserved cysteine through the conserved F or W. The order of the fields is D gene, V gene, J gene, CDR3 protein. A D gene is named only where the DNA matches it firmly.

TRBD2	TRBV5-4	TRBJ2-3	CASSLAVAGAVTDTQYF
NA	TRBV10-3	TRBJ1-3	CAISESVWSTIYF
NA	TRBV7-9	TRBJ2-1	CASSLLRLGYNEQFF
NA	TRBV19	TRBJ2-1	CASSLHLDSAYNEQFF
NA	TRBV27	TRBJ1-5	CASSQYNQPQHF
NA	TRBV28	TRBJ1-1	CASHEGDTEAFF
NA	TRBV1	TRBJ2-7	CTSSPLDSSSYEQYF
NA	TRBV6-1	TRBJ2-7	CASSEGADTYEQYF
NA	TRBV7-9	TRBJ2-7	CASSLTQEQYF
NA	TRBV2	TRBJ2-7	CASSARQALEGVTYEQYF
TRBD2	TRBV7-9	TRBJ2-1	CASSSRLAGEGEQFF
NA	TRBV18	TRBJ1-4	CASSPRRGEKLFF
TRBD2	TRBV2	TRBJ2-5	CASSGTSGYQETQYF
NA	TRBV18	TRBJ2-7	CASSSLPFVYEQYF
NA	TRBV6-1	TRBJ2-7	CASIGGYEQYF
TRBD2	TRBV5-6	TRBJ2-7	CASSATSEWLSVGYEQYF
NA	TRBV5-1	TRBJ1-5	CASSLRPTGLSNQPQHF
NA	TRBV7-2	TRBJ2-7	CASSFKPGQAYEQYF
NA	TRBV18	TRBJ2-2	CASSRETVFTGELFF
NA	TRBV2	TRBJ1-5	CASSEGRGNQPQHF
TRBD2	TRBV5-1	TRBJ2-1	CASSLQLAGGNEQFF
TRBD2	TRBV6-4	TRBJ2-1	CASRKRESYNEQFF
NA	TRBV15	TRBJ1-5	CATSRDFGVQPQHF
NA	TRBV30	TRBJ1-1	CAWKRVTEAFF
NA	TRBV19	TRBJ2-6	CASSISAISPGANVLTF
NA	TRBV10-3	TRBJ1-1	CAISEPGGTEAFF
TRBD2	TRBV28	TRBJ2-3	CASTLGGRAPDTQYF
TRBD1	TRBV11-2	TRBJ1-3	CASSSRDRVSGNTIYF
TRBD2	TRBV28	TRBJ2-2	CASSSTTSGVTGELFF
TRBD2	TRBV28	TRBJ2-1	CASNFRLAGANEQFF
NA	TRBV2	TRBJ2-3	CASSEGGGADTQYF
NA	TRBV18	TRBJ1-1	CASSPAGSMNTEAFF
TRBD2	TRBV4-1	TRBJ2-1	CASSHAMGAGGGGEQFF
NA	TRBV4-1	TRBJ2-4	CASSQVGQAQYF
TRBD2	TRBV9	TRBJ2-1	CASSVASGNYNEQFF